The 9 T cell receptor beta chains below come from one sample, sequenced in a study of pediatric ulcerative colitis (dated by TCRdb to between 2017 and 2020). During colonoscopy, one to two pinch biopsies were obtained from the rectum for research. Library creation used the immunoSEQ multiplex PCR assay. TCRdb carries this immuneACCESS record with in-frame sequences only. Its versions omit some clonotypes, under half of them owing to an unresolved V gene in the studies checked, with the rest unexplained. The sample table shows some 10,000 clones, and approximately 85% are seen once. The ten largest clones take up about 3.7% of the sample. Input material: gut tissue. The source of these receptors is a girl aged 10-17 years who was a control in a study of pediatric ulcerative colitis.

The V call is TRBV7-8, the J call TRBJ1-1; 11 bases fit TRBD1. The germline CDR1 and CDR2 sequences are SGHVS and FQNEAQ. Trimming at V came to 6 bases and at J to 11 bases, leaving 11 bases not matched to a gene. The CDR3 covers 14 residues. As DNA, the CDR3 is TGTGCCAGCAGACAAGCGGCAGGACAGGGGGCTGCTTTCTTT. Its protein is CASRQAAGQGAAFF. Combining the CDR3 with reference TRBV7-8 and TRBJ1-1 gives the whole variable domain GAGVSQSPRYKVAKRGQDVALRCDPISGHVSLFWYQQALGQGPEFLTYFQNEAQLDKSGLPSDRFFAERPEGSVSTLKIQRTQQEDSAVYLCASRQAAGQGAAFFGQGTRLTVV.

V is TRBV28 and J is TRBJ1-5; D remains unclear. Germline-derived CDR1 and CDR2 are MDHEN and SYDVKM. V shed 3 bases and J shed 9 bases, with 9 bases lying between them. The length of the CDR3 is 12 residues. CDR3 DNA sequence: TGTGCCAGCAGTTTCGGACCTTCGCCCCAGCATTTT. Translation: CASSFGPSPQHF.

The chain carries TRBV4-3 and TRBJ1-4; D call uncertain. From germline, CDR1 is LGHNA and CDR2 YSLEER. Trimming stripped 0 bases from V and 1 base from J, with 15 bases between. The CDR3 consists of 18 residues. CDR3 loop: CASSQEPTFEGTNEKLFF. CDR3 in DNA: TGCGCCAGCAGCCAAGAACCTACCTTCGAGGGAACTAATGAAAAACTGTTTTTT.

The gene calls are TRBV21-1 and TRBJ1-4. TRBV21-1 is a recognized pseudogene. The CDR3 contains 17 residues. This chain's CDR3 is CASSKGGIRSTNEKLFF. The CDR3 DNA reads TGTGCCAGCAGCAAAGGGGGGATACGGTCAACTAATGAAAAACTGTTTTTT.

The chain uses TRBV2 and TRBJ2-2, with TRBD2 matching 10 bases. Germline-derived CDR1 and CDR2 are SNHLY and FYNNEI. This CDR3 comprises 13 residues. Trimming at V came to 4 bases and at J to 8 bases, leaving 1 base not matched to a gene. Here the CDR3 reads CASSASGSGELFF. The CDR3 region has the DNA TGTGCCAGCAGTGCTAGCGGGAGTGGGGAGCTGTTTTTT.

CDR3 amino acids: CSVDSLGGETQYF. The DNA for the CDR3 is TGCAGCGTTGATTCTCTCGGGGGAGAGACCCAGTACTTC. V and J are TRBV29-1 and TRBJ2-5; D might be TRBD2 (6 bases). The CDR3 contains 13 residues. V lost 3 bases and J 4 bases, leaving 12 bases between the germline ends. Looked up from germline, CDR1 is SQVTM and CDR2 is ANQGSEA.

The V gene is TRBV18, the J gene TRBJ1-2; 11 bases map to TRBD1. The trim removed 6 bases at V and 8 bases at J, leaving 8 bases unmatched. Germline V CDR1 and CDR2: KGHSH, LQKENI. The CDR3 runs to 14 residues. Here the CDR3 reads CASSSGTGGRGYTF. CDR3 in DNA: TGTGCCAGCTCGTCCGGGACAGGGGGACGAGGCTACACCTTC.

This clone came up a few times. This chain uses TRBV5-4 with TRBJ2-7; D is ambiguous. CDR1 is SGHNT and CDR2 is YYREEE in the germline V gene (reference sequence). The V end was cut by 1 base, the J end by 3 bases, with 8 bases between. The CDR3 is 13 residues long. CDR3 bases: TGTGCCAGCAGCTTGCAGTCCGGCTACGAGCAGTACTTC. Its protein product is CASSLQSGYEQYF.

CDR3 amino acids: CASSQDPSGSSYEQYF. For the CDR3, the DNA is TGCGCCAGCAGCCAAGATCCTAGCGGAAGCTCCTACGAGCAGTACTTC. The rearrangement joins TRBV4-3 to TRBJ2-7; 7 bases map to TRBD2. CDR1 LGHNA and CDR2 YSLEER come from the germline V gene. V was pared by 0 bases and J by 0 bases, with 5 bases of the junction left unmatched. This CDR3 is built from 16 residues.